This entry concerns a single T cell receptor (beta chain). Its antigen is as yet unknown. Germline CDR1 is LGHNT and CDR2 is FRNRAP. V was shortened by 6 bases and J by 5 bases, with 13 bases between the two germline ends. The CDR3 sequence is 13 residues long. The data derive from a study of cytomegalovirus exposure and HLA in healthy donors. Findings and limits, study-wide: It was confirmed in vitro that a few of the CMV-associated chains were specific for CMV antigens.

The table came from immunoSEQ multiplex PCR; TCRdb's copy has only in-frame clones and leaves some out. The table has some 150,000 clones, almost 90% seen once. The clonotype comes from a woman aged 18 to 35 in good health and CMV-seropositive. The V gene is TRBV12-5, the J gene TRBJ1-1; D not certain. Sample: PBMCs. CDR3: CASGVYMTTEAFF. CDR3 DNA: TGTGCTAGTGGGGTATACATGACAACTGAAGCTTTCTTT. The variable domain in full, with the rest retrieved from reference TRBV12-5 and TRBJ1-1, is DARVTQTPRHKVTEMGQEVTMRCQPILGHNTVFWYRQTMMQGLELLAYFRNRAPLDDSGMPKDRFSAEMPDATLATLKIQPSEPRDSAVYFCASGVYMTTEAFFGQGTRLTVV.